This section outlines one TCR beta chain sequence together with its context. The antigen this receptor binds is unknown. It has no much larger one-base neighbor in the sample; base qualities were not kept. Based on the germline V gene, the CDR1 and CDR2 sequences are SGHTA and FQGNSA. The CDR3 has 15 amino acids, counting the end cysteine and phenylalanine. Of the read, only the CDR3 DNA is kept; its 45 bases are in frame from base 1. At the junction V is shortened by 1 base and J by 6 bases, with 13 bases in between. These data come from a study of blood T cell repertoires in COVID-19 (dated by TCRdb to 2020 to 2021). In terms of the full investigation: The collaborator samples originated in the United States, Italy and Spain and spanned the acute and convalescent phases of COVID-19. HLA class I and class II types, where available, came from metadata supplied by the sample provider rather than from assay-based typing. A freely available public database, intended as a resource for researchers studying the immune response to SARS-CoV-2, is where the repertoires were released. The samples were drawn from two sources: the first 160 participants of the ongoing ImmuneRACE study, and 1,254 subjects contributed by 6 global collaborators. The prospective study material was composed of cDNA or gDNA derived from T cells, B-cell-depleted T cells, or PBMCs. A de-identified subject ID, COVID-19 status, age in years and sex were almost always included in the sample metadata. The dataset comprised deeply sampled blood TCRbeta repertoires from subjects exposed to, actively infected with, or recovered from COVID-19.

The immunoSEQ Assay, a bias-controlled multiplex PCR, was used to amplify TCRbeta CDR3 regions from genomic DNA. Regarding the original processing steps: The number of nucleated cells in each sample was estimated by amplification of reference gene primers within the assay. To quantify the absolute abundance of each unique TCRbeta CDR3 rearrangement, sequence reads were collapsed and filtered. For each sample, productive Simpson clonality was calculated by taking the square root of Simpson's diversity index across productive rearrangements. TCRdb limited this immuneACCESS table to in-frame rearrangements with V and J called. A share of clones is missing; checked studies link under half to unresolved V genes, and the rest is unexplained. That table is the source of V, J and clone size, and D and trimming were worked out from the DNA. The sample table contains around 260,000 clones; only one count was recorded for approximately 90% of them. Around 0.84% of the sample is taken by the ten largest.

Each collaborating institution followed its own protocols to collect whole blood in K2EDTA tubes. Collaborator samples were shipped for TCRbeta analysis as frozen whole blood, isolated PBMCs, or DNA extracted from either sample type. Results the study describes overall, beyond this receptor: Clinical and demographic metadata were provided uncurated, with the amount varying by source and participant.

Sequenced: peripheral blood. This sequence originates from a man younger than 40 with acute or convalescent COVID-19. This sequence uses TRBV7-2 and TRBJ2-1; the D gene is perhaps TRBD2, on 5 matching bases. The CDR3 reads CASSLEGRVGNEQFF. The sequenced DNA is TGTGCCAGCAGCTTAGAAGGGCGGGTTGGCAATGAGCAGTTCTTC.